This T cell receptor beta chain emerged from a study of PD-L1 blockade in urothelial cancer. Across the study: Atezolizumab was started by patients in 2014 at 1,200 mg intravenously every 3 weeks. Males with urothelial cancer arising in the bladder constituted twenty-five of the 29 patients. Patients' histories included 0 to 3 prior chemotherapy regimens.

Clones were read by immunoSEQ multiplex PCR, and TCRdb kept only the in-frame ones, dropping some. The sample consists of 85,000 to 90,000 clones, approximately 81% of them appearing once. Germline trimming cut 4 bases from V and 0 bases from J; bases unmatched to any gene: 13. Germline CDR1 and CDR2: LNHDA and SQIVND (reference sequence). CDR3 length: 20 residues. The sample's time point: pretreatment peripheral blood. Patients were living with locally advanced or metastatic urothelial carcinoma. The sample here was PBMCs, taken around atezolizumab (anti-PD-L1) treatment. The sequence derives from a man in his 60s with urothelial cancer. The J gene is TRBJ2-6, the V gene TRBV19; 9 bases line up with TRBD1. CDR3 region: CASSTLGAGTGRSGANVLTF. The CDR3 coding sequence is TGTGCCAGTAGTACGTTGGGGGCCGGGACAGGGCGCTCTGGGGCCAACGTCCTGACTTTC.